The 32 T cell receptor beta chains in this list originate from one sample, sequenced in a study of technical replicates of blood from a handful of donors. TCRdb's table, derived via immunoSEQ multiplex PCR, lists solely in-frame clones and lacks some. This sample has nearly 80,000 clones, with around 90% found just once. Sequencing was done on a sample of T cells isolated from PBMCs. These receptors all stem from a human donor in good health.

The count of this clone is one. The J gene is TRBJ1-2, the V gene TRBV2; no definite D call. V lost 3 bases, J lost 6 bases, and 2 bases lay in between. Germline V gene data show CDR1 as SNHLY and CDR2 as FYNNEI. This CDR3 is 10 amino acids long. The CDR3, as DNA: TGTGCCAGCAGTGACAATGGCTACACCTTC. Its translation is CASSDNGYTF.

DNA of the CDR3: TGTGCCAGCGTTAGGGACTACTACAATGAGCAGTTCTTC. This codes for CASVRDYYNEQFF. The chain is built from TRBV25-1 and TRBJ2-1; 7 bases match TRBD2. The CDR3 sequence is 13 residues long. Trimming removed 8 bases from V and 3 bases from J; junction bases left unmatched: 4. Germline lookup yields CDR1 MGHDK and CDR2 SYGVNS.

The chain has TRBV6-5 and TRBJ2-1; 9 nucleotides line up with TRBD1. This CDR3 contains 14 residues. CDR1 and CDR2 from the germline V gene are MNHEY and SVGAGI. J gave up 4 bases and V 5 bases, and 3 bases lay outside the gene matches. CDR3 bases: TGTGCCAGCAGTCCAGGACAGGGGTACAATGAGCAGTTCTTC. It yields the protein CASSPGQGYNEQFF.

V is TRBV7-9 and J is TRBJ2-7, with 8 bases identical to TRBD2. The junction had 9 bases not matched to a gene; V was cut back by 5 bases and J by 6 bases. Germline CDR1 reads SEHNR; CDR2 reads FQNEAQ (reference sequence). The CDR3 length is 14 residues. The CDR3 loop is CASSDRTSPGEQYF. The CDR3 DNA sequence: TGTGCCAGCAGCGACAGGACTAGCCCTGGCGAGCAGTACTTC.

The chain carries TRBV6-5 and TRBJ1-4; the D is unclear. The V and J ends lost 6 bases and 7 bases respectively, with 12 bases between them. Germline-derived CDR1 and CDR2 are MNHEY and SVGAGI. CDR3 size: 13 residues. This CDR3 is CASSSPGGEKLFF. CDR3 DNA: TGTGCCAGCAGCTCACCTGGAGGTGAAAAACTGTTTTTT.

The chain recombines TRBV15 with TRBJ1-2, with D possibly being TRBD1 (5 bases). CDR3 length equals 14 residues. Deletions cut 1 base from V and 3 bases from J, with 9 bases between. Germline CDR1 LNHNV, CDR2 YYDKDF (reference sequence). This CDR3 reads CATSRAGFDYGYTF. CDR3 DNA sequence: TGTGCCACCAGCAGAGCAGGGTTCGACTATGGCTACACCTTC.

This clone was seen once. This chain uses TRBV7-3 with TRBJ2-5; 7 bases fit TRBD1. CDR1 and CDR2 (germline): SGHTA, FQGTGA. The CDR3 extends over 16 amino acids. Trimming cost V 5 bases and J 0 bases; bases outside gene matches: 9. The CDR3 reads CASSLQTGTHQETQYF. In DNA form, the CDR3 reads TGTGCCAGCAGCCTACAGACAGGGACCCACCAAGAGACCCAGTACTTC. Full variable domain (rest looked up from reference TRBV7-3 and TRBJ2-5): GAGVSQTPSNKVTEKGKYVELRCDPISGHTALYWYRQSLGQGPEFLIYFQGTGAADDSGLPNDRFFAVRPEGSVSTLKIQRTERGDSAVYLCASSLQTGTHQETQYFGPGTRLLVL.

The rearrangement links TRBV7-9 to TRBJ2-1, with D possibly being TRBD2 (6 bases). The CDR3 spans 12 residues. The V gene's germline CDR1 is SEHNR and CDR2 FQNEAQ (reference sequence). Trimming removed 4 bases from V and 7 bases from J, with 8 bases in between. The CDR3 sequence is CASSYGGNEQFF. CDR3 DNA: TGTGCCAGCAGCTATGGGGGGAATGAGCAGTTCTTC. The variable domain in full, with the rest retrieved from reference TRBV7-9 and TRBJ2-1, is DTGVSQNPRHKITKRGQNVTFRCDPISEHNRLYWYRQTLGQGPEFLTYFQNEAQLEKSRLLSDRFSAERPKGSFSTLEIQRTEQGDSAMYLCASSYGGNEQFFGPGTRLTVL.

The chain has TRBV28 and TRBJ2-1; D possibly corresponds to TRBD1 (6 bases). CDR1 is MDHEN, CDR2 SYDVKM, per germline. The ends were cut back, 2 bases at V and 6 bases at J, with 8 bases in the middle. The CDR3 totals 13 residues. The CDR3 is CASSLTGINEQFF. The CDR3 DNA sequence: TGTGCCAGCAGTTTAACAGGGATCAATGAGCAGTTCTTC.

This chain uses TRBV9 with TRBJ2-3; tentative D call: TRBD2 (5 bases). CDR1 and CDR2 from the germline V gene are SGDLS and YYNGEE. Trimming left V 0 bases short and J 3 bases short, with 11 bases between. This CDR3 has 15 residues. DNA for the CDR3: TGTGCCAGCAGCGTAGCGAACGGGGTTACAGATACGCAGTATTTT. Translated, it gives CASSVANGVTDTQYF.

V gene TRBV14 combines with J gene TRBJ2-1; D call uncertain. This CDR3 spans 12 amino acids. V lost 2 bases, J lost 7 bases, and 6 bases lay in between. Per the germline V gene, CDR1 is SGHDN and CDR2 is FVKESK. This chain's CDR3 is CASSQLVNEQFF. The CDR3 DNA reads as TGTGCCAGCAGCCAACTAGTTAATGAGCAGTTCTTC.

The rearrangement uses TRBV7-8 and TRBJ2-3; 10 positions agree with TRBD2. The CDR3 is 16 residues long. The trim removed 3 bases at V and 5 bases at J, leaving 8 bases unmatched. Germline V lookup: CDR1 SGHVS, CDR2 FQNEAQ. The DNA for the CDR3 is TGTGCCAGCAGCTTGCTAGCGGGAGATCTTCGAGATACGCAGTATTTT. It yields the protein CASSLLAGDLRDTQYF. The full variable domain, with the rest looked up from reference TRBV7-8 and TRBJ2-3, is GAGVSQSPRYKVAKRGQDVALRCDPISGHVSLFWYQQALGQGPEFLTYFQNEAQLDKSGLPSDRFFAERPEGSVSTLKIQRTQQEDSAVYLCASSLLAGDLRDTQYFGPGTRLTVL.

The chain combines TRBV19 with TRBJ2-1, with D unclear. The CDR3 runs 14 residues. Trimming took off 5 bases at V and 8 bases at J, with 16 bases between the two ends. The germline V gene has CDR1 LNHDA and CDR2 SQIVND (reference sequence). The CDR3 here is CASSPVMVYDEQFF. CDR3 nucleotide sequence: TGTGCCAGTAGTCCGGTGATGGTGTACGATGAGCAGTTCTTC.

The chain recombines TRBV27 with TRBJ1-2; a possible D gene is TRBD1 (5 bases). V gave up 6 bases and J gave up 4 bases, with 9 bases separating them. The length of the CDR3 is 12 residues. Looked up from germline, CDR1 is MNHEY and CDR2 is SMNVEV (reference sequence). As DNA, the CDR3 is TGTGCCAGCAGCGACAGAACCTATGGCTACACCTTC. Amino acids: CASSDRTYGYTF.

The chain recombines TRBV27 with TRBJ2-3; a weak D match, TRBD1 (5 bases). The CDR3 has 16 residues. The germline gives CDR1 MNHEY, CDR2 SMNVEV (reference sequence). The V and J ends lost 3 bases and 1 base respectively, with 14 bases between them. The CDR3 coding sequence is TGTGCCAGCAGTTTCGACAGCATAGGGGGCACAGATACGCAGTATTTT. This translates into CASSFDSIGGTDTQYF.

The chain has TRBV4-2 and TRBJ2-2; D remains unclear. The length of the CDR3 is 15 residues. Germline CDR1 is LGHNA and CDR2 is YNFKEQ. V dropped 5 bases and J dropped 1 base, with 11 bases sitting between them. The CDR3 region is CASSLLIENTGELFF. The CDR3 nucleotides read TGTGCCAGCAGCTTACTTATTGAGAACACCGGGGAGCTGTTTTTT.

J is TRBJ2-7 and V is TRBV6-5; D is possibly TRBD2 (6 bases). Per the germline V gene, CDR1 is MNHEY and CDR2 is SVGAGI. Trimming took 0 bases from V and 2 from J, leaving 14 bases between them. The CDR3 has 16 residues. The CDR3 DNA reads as TGTGCCAGCAGTTACTCGGTAGCGGCCAACCCCTACGAGCAGTACTTC. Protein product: CASSYSVAANPYEQYF.

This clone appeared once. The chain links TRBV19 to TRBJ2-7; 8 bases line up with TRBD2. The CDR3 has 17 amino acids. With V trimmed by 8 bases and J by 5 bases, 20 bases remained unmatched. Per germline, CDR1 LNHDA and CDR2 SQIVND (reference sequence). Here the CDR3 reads CASRGPSGRKSTHEQYF. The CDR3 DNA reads TGTGCCAGTCGGGGACCTAGCGGGCGAAAGAGTACCCACGAGCAGTACTTC.

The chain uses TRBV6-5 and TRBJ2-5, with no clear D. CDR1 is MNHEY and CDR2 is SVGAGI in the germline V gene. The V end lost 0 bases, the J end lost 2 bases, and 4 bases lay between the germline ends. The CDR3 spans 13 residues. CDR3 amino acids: CASSYSTQETQYF. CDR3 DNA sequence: TGTGCCAGCAGTTACTCGACTCAAGAGACCCAGTACTTC.

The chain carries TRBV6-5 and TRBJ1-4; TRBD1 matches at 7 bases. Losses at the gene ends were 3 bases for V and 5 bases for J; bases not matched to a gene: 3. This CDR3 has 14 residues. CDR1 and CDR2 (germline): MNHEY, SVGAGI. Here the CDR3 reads CASSYGTENEKLFF. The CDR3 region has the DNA TGTGCCAGCAGTTATGGGACAGAAAATGAAAAACTGTTTTTT.

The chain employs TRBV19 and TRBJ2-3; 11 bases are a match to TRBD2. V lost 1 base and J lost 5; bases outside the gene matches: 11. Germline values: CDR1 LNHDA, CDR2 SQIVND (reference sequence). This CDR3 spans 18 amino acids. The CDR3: CASSIVDLIAGGQDTQYF. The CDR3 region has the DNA TGTGCCAGTAGTATAGTCGACTTAATAGCGGGAGGGCAAGATACGCAGTATTTT.

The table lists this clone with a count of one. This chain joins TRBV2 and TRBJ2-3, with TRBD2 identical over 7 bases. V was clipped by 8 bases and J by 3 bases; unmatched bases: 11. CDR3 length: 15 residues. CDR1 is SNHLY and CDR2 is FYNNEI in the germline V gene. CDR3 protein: CASAKSGLKTDTQYF. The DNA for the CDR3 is TGTGCCAGCGCTAAGTCGGGACTAAAAACAGATACGCAGTATTTT.

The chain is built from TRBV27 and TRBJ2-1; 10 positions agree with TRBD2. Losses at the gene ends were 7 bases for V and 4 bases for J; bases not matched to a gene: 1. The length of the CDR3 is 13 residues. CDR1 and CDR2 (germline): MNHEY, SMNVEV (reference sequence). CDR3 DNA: TGTGCCAGCACTAGCGGGAGTTACAATGAGCAGTTCTTC. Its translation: CASTSGSYNEQFF.

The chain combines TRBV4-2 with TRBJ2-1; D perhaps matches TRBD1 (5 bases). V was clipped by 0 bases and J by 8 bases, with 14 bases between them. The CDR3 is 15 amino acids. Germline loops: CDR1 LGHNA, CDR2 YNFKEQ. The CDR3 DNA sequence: TGTGCCAGCAGCCAAGATCTATCAGGGTTTGATGAGCAGTTCTTC. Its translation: CASSQDLSGFDEQFF.

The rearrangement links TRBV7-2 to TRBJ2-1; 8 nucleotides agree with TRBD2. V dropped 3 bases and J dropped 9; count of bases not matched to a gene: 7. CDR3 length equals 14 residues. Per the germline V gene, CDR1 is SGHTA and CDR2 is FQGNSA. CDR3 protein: CASSFIGTSSEQFF. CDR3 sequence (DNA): TGTGCCAGCAGCTTCATTGGGACTAGTAGTGAGCAGTTCTTC.

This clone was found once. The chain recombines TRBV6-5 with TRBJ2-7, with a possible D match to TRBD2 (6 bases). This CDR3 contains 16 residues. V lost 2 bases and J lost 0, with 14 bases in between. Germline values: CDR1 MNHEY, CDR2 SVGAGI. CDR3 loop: CASSYPVSGSSYEQYF. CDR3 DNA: TGTGCCAGCAGTTACCCTGTCTCCGGGAGCTCCTACGAGCAGTACTTC.

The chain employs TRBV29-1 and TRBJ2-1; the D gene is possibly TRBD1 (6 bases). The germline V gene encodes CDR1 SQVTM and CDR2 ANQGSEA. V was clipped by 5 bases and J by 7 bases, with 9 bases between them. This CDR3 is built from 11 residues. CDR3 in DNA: TGCAGCGTTCCCAGGGGTAATGAGCAGTTCTTC. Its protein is CSVPRGNEQFF.

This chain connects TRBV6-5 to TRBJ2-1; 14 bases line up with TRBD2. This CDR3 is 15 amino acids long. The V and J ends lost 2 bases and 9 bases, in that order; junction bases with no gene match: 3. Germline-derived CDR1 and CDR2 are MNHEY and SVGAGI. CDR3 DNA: TGTGCCAGCAGTTACGGGACTAGCGGGAGTAGTGAGCAGTTCTTC. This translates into CASSYGTSGSSEQFF.

The CDR3 region is CASSQARDLNTGELFF. The CDR3 DNA reads TGTGCCAGCAGCCAAGCGCGGGACCTGAACACCGGGGAGCTGTTTTTT. V usage is TRBV4-2 and J usage is TRBJ2-2; D is perhaps TRBD2 (6 bases). The CDR3 spans 16 residues. In germline, CDR1 is LGHNA, CDR2 YNFKEQ. The V end lost 1 base, the J end lost 1 base, and 10 bases lay between the germline ends.

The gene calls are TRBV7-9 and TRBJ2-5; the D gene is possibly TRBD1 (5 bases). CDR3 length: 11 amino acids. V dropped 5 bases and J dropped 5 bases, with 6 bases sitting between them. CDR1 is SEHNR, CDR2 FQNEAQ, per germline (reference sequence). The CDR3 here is CASSPGETQYF. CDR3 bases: TGTGCCAGCAGCCCAGGGGAGACCCAGTACTTC. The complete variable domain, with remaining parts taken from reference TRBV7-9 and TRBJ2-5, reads DTGVSQNPRHKITKRGQNVTFRCDPISEHNRLYWYRQTLGQGPEFLTYFQNEAQLEKSRLLSDRFSAERPKGSFSTLEIQRTEQGDSAMYLCASSPGETQYFGPGTRLLVL.

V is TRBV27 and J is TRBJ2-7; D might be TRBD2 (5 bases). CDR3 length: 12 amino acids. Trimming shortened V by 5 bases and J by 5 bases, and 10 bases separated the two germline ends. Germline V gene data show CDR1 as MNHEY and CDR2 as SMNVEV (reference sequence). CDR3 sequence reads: CASSRGGNEQYF. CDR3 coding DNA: TGTGCCAGCAGTCGAGGAGGCAACGAGCAGTACTTC.

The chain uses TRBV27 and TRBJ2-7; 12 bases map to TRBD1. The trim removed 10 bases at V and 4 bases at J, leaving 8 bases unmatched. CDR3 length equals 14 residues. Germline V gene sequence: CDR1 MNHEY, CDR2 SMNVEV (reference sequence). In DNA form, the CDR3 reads TGTGCCACCTCGGGACAGGGGGCGCGGTACGAGCAGTACTTC. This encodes CATSGQGARYEQYF.